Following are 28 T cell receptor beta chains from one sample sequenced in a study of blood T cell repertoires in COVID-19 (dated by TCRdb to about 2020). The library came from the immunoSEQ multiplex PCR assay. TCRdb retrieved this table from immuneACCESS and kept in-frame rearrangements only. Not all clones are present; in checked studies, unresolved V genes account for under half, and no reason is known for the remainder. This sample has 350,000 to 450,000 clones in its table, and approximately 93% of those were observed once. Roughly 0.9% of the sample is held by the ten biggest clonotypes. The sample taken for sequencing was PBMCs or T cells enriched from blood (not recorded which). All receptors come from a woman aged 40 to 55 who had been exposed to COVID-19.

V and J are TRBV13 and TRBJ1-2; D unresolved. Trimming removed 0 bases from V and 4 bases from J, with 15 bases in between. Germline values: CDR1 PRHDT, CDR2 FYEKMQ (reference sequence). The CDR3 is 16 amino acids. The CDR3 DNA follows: TGTGCCAGCAGCTTAGGCATGCGAGTAGCGGGCTATGGCTACACCTTC. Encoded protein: CASSLGMRVAGYGYTF.

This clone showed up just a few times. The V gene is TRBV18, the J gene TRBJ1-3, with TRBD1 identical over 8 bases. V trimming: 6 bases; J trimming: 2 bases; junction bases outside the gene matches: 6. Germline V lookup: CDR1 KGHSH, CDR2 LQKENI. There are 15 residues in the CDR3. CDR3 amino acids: CASSGTGPTGNTIYF. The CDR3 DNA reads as TGTGCCAGCTCCGGGACAGGCCCTACTGGAAACACCATATATTTT.

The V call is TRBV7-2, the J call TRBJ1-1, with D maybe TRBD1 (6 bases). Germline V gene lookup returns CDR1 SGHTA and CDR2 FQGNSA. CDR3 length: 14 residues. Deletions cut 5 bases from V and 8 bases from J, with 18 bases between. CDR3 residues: CASSKQQGGSEAFF. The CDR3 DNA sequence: TGTGCCAGCAGCAAACAACAGGGTGGCTCAGAAGCTTTCTTT.

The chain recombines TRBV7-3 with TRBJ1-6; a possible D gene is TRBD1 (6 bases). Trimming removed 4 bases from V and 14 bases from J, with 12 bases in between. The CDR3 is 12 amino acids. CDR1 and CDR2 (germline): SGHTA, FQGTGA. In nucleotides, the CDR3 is TGTGCCAGCAGCTCCGGCCAGGGGACCCTCCACTTT. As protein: CASSSGQGTLHF.

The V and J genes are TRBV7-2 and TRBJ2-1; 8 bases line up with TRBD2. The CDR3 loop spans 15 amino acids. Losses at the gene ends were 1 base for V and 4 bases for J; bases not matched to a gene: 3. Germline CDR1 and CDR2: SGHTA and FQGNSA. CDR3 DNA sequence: TGTGCCAGCAGCTTAGGGACTAGCAGGTACAATGAGCAGTTCTTC. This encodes CASSLGTSRYNEQFF.

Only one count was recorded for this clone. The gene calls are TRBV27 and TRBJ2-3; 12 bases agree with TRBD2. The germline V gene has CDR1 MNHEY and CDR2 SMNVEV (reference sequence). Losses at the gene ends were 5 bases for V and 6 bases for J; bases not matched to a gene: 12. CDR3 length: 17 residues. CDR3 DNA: TGTGCCAGCAGTCCCCACCGGACTAGCGGGACAAGCGATACGCAGTATTTT. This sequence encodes CASSPHRTSGTSDTQYF.

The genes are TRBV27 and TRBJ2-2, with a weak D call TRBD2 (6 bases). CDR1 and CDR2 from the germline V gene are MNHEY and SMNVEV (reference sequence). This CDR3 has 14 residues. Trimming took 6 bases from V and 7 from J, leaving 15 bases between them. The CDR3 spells CASRAGTRHGELFF. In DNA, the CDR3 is TGTGCCAGCAGAGCCGGGACTCGCCACGGGGAGCTGTTTTTT.

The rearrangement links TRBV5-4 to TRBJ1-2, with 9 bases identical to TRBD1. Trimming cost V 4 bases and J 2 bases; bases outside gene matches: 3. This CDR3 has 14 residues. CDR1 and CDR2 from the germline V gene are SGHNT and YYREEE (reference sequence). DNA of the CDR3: TGTGCCAGCAGCCAGACAGGGGGGAACTATGGCTACACCTTC. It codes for CASSQTGGNYGYTF.

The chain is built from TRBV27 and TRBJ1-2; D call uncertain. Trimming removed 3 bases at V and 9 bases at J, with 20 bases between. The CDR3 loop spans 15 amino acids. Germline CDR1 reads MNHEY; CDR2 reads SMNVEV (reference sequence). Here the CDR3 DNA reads TGTGCCAGCAGTTTGAAACCAATAGGAGGGCGAAGCTACACCTTC. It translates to CASSLKPIGGRSYTF.

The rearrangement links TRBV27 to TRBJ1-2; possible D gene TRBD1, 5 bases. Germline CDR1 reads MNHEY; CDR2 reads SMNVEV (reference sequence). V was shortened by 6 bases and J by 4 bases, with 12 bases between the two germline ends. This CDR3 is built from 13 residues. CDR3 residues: CASSWQGSYGYTF. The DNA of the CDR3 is TGTGCCAGCAGCTGGCAGGGCTCCTATGGCTACACCTTC.

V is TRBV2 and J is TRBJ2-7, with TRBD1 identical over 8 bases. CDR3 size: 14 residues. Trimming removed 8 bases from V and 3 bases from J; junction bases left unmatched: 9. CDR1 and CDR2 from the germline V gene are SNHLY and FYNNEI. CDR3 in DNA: TGTGCCAGCGGCAGACAGGGGCTAAACTACGAGCAGTACTTC. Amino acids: CASGRQGLNYEQYF.

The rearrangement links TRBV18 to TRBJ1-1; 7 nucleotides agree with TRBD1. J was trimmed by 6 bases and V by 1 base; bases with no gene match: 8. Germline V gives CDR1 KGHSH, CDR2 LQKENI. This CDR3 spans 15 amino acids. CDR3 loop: CASSPLSRGEAEAFF. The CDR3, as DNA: TGTGCCAGCTCACCACTGAGCAGGGGGGAGGCTGAAGCTTTCTTT.

This CDR3 is CASSLRQALNSPLHF. The DNA for the CDR3 is TGTGCCAGCAGCTTACGACAGGCCCTAAATTCACCCCTCCACTTT. The chain has TRBV7-2 and TRBJ1-6; tentative D call: TRBD1 (6 bases). Germline loops: CDR1 SGHTA, CDR2 FQGNSA. V was clipped by 2 bases and J by 7 bases, with 12 bases between them. This CDR3 region has 15 residues.

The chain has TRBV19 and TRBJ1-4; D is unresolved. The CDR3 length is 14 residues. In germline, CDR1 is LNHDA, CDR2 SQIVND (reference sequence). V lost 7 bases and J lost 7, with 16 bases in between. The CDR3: CASKNFAVGEKLFF. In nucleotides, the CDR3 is TGTGCCAGTAAGAACTTCGCGGTAGGTGAAAAACTGTTTTTT. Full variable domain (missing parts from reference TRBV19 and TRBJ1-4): DGGITQSPKYLFRKEGQNVTLSCEQNLNHDAMYWYRQDPGQGLRLIYYSQIVNDFQKGDIAEGYSVSREKKESFPLTVTSAQKNPTAFYLCASKNFAVGEKLFFGSGTQLSVL.

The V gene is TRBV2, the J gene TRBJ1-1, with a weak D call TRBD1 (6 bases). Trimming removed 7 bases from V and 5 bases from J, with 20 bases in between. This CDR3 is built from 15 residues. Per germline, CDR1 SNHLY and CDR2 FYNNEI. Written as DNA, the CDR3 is TGTGCCAGCAAAGGGGGGGTTGAGGCTCTAACTGAAGCTTTCTTT. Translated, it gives CASKGGVEALTEAFF.

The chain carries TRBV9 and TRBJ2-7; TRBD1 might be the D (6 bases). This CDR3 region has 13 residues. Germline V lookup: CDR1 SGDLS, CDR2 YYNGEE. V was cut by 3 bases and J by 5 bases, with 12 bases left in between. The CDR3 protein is CASSGQDGHEQYF. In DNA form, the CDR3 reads TGTGCCAGCAGCGGACAGGACGGCCACGAGCAGTACTTC.

CDR3 sequence (DNA): TGCGCCAGCAGCCACCGACAGGGCCGGGATCAAACAGATACGCAGTATTTT. Amino acid sequence: CASSHRQGRDQTDTQYF. J is TRBJ2-3 and V is TRBV4-1; the match to TRBD1 covers 7 bases. The CDR3 extends over 17 amino acids. J was trimmed by 3 bases and V by 3 bases; bases with no gene match: 12. Germline V gene lookup returns CDR1 MGHRA and CDR2 YSYEKL.

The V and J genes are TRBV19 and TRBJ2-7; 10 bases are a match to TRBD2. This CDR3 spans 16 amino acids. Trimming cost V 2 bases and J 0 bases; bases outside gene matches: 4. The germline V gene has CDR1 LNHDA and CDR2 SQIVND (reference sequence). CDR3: CASSIRTSGSSYEQYF. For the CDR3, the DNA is TGTGCCAGTAGTATAAGGACTAGCGGCAGCTCCTACGAGCAGTACTTC.

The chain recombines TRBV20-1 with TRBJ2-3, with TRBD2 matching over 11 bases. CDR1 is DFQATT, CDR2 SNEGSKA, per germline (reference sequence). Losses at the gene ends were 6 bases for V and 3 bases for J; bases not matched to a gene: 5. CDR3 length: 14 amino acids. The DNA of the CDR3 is TGCAGTGCGAGTATAGCGGGAGGGACAGATACGCAGTATTTT. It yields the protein CSASIAGGTDTQYF.

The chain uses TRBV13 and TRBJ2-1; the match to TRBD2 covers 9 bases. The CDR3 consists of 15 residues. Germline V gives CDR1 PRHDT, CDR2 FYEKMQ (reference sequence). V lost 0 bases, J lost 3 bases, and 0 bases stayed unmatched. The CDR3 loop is CASSLGTSGYNEQFF. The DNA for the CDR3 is TGTGCCAGCAGCTTAGGGACTAGCGGCTACAATGAGCAGTTCTTC.

The CDR3 loop reads CAWSARTGYAFF. DNA for the CDR3: TGTGCCTGGAGTGCTCGGACAGGGTATGCTTTCTTT. This chain links TRBV30 with TRBJ1-1; 8 positions agree with TRBD1. Germline values: CDR1 GTSNPN, CDR2 SVGIG (reference sequence). This CDR3 has 12 amino acids. The ends lost 1 base at V and 11 bases at J; junction bases unmatched: 6.

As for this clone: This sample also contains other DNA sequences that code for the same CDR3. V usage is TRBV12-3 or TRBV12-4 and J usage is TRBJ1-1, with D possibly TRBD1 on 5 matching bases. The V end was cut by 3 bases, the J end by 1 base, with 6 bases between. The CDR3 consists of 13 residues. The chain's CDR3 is CASSLQGNTEAFF. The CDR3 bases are TGTGCCAGCAGTTTGCAGGGGAACACTGAAGCTTTCTTT.

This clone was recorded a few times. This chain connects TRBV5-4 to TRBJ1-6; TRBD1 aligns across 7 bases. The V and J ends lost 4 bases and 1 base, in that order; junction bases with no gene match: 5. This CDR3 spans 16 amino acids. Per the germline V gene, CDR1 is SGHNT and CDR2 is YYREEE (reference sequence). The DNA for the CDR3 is TGTGCCAGCAGCCCTGGGACAGCTTCCTATAATTCACCCCTCCACTTT. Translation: CASSPGTASYNSPLHF. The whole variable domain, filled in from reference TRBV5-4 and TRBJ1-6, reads ETGVTQSPTHLIKTRGQQVTLRCSSQSGHNTVSWYQQALGQGPQFIFQYYREEENGRGNFPPRFSGLQFPNYSSELNVNALELDDSALYLCASSPGTASYNSPLHFGNGTRLTVT.

This CDR3 is CASSSPGTGFGTEAFF. The CDR3 bases are TGTGCCAGCAGCTCCCCCGGGACAGGATTTGGAACTGAAGCTTTCTTT. The chain has TRBV9 and TRBJ1-1; 8 bases line up with TRBD1. The CDR3 is made up of 16 amino acids. Germline trimming cut 4 bases from V and 5 bases from J; bases unmatched to any gene: 13. Germline assignment: CDR1 SGDLS and CDR2 YYNGEE.

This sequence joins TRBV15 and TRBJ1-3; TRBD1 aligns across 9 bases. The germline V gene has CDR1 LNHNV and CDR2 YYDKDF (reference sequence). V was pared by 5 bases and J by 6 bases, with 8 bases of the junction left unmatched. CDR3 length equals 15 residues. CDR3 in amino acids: CATSGLRTGENTIYF. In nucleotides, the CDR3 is TGTGCCACCAGCGGGTTAAGGACAGGGGAAAACACCATATATTTT.

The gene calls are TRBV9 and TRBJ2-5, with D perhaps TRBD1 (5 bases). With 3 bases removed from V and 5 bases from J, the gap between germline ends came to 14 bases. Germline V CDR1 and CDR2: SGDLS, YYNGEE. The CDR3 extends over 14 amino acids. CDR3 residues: CASSATTVGETQYF. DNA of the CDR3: TGTGCCAGCAGCGCAACGACAGTGGGGGAGACCCAGTACTTC.

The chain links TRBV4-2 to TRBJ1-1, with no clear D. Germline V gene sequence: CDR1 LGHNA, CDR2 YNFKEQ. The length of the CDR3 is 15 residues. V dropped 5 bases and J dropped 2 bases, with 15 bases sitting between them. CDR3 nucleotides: TGTGCCAGCAGCACCGAACCGACATCTAACACTGAAGCTTTCTTT. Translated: CASSTEPTSNTEAFF.

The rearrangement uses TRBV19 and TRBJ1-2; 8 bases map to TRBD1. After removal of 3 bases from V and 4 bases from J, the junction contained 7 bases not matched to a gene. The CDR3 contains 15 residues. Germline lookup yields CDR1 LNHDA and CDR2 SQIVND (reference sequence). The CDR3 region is CASSMKGQVFYGYTF. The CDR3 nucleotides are TGTGCCAGTAGTATGAAGGGACAGGTTTTCTATGGCTACACCTTC.